This TCR beta chain originates from a study of blood T cell repertoires in COVID-19. As for the study in general: Samples representing acute and convalescent COVID-19 were sourced from the United States, Italy and Spain. Sources were T cells, B-cell-depleted T cells, or PBMCs; the material itself was cDNA or gDNA.

CDR1 is SGHAT and CDR2 is FQNNGV in the germline V gene. This CDR3 is 14 amino acids long. V was trimmed by 6 bases and J by 0 bases, leaving 12 bases between them. As handled by the study authors: Estimates of nucleated cell counts were drawn from the amplification of reference gene primers. The table came from immunoSEQ multiplex PCR; TCRdb's copy has only in-frame clones and leaves some out. For V, J and clone size, that table is used; D and trimming come from the DNA. Here the sample spans a few hundred thousand clones, approximately 88% being singletons. The rearrangement uses TRBV11-2 and TRBJ2-7; D possibly corresponds to TRBD2 (5 bases). This sequence was found in a woman in her forties or fifties with active or convalescent COVID-19. Sequencing used peripheral blood. In DNA, the CDR3 is TGTGCCAGCAGGGTTACCGGGGACTCCTACGAGCAGTACTTC. Translating gives CASRVTGDSYEQYF.